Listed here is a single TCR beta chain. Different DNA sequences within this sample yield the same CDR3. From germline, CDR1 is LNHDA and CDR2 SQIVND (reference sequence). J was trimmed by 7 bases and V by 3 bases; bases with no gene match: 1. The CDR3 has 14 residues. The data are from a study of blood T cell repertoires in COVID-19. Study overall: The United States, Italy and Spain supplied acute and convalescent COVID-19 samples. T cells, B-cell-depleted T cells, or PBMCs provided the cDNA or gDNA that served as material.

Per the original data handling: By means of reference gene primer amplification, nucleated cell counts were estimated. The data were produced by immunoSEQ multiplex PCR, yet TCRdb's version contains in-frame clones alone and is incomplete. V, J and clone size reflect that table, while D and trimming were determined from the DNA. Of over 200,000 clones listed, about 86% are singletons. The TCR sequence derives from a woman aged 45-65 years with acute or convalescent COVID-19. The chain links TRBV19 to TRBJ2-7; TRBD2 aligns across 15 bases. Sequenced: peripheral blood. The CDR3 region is CASSIGLAGGEQYF. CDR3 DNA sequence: TGTGCCAGTAGTATTGGACTAGCGGGAGGGGAGCAGTACTTC.